This T cell receptor beta chain was documented in a study of blood T cell repertoires in COVID-19 (dated by TCRdb to about 2020). In the study overall: The collaborator samples originated in the United States, Italy and Spain and spanned the acute and convalescent phases of COVID-19. The prospective study material was composed of cDNA or gDNA derived from T cells, B-cell-depleted T cells, or PBMCs. Subjects who had been exposed to COVID-19, were actively infected with it, or had recovered from it provided the deeply sampled blood TCRbeta repertoires that made up the dataset. The repertoires were released in a freely available public database intended as a resource for research on the immune response to SARS-CoV-2. Samples were obtained from the ongoing ImmuneRACE study (first 160 participants) and from 1,254 subjects provided by 6 global collaborators. A de-identified subject ID, COVID-19 status, age in years and sex were almost always included in the sample metadata. Where available, HLA class I and class II types were taken from metadata supplied by the sample provider and were not determined by assay-based typing.

Collaborating institutions collected whole blood in K2EDTA tubes following their own protocols. For TCRbeta analysis, collaborators shipped samples in one of three forms: frozen whole blood, isolated PBMCs, or DNA extracted from either of those sample types. TCRbeta CDR3 regions were amplified from genomic DNA by means of the immunoSEQ Assay, a bias-controlled multiplex PCR. As for the authors' bioinformatics: The number of nucleated cells in each sample was estimated from the amplification of reference gene primers within the assay. To quantify the absolute abundance of each unique TCRbeta CDR3 rearrangement, sequence reads were collapsed and filtered. For each sample, productive Simpson clonality was calculated by taking the square root of Simpson's diversity index across productive rearrangements. In TCRdb, the immuneACCESS table is reduced to in-frame sequences with V and J assigned. These tables do not hold every clone; where another copy was compared, an unresolved V gene accounts for under half, and the others remain unexplained. V and J calls and clone size come straight from that table; D and trimming were deduced from the DNA. For this sample the table gives 60,000 to 70,000 clones, of which about 82% were detected only once. The ten top clones hold roughly 41% of the sample.

Study-wide conclusions, independent of this receptor: How much clinical and demographic metadata was included differed by source and by participant, and the metadata was provided uncurated.

CDR1 SEHNR and CDR2 FQNEAQ were looked up in the germline V gene (reference sequence). V and J are truncated by 5 bases and 7 bases respectively, leaving an intervening sequence of 14 bases. From the cysteine through the phenylalanine, the CDR3 covers 14 amino acids. This entry keeps only the CDR3 DNA: 42 bases, framed from base 1. Ten or more counts support this clone. This receptor's antigen is unknown. Base qualities are not recorded, but no much larger clone differs from it by a single base. The clonotype comes from a human donor in a cohort sampled during active COVID-19. The rearranged segments are TRBV7-9 and TRBJ2-2; TRBD2 is possibly the D segment (6 matching bases). The sample was peripheral blood. At the DNA level, the sequence is TGTGCCAGCAGCCCCCGGGGGTCGAGCGGGGAGCTGTTTTTT. It translates as CASSPRGSSGELFF.